This T cell receptor beta chain was recorded in a study of T cells in Graves' hyperthyroidism and ophthalmopathy. Study-wide results and limits: Appearing also in blood were most of the thyroid clonotypes expanded above 0.001.

In its sample, this clonotype was seen a few times. The target antigen is unknown. Germline values: CDR1 MGHRA, CDR2 YSYEKL. The ends were cut back, 0 bases at V and 2 bases at J, with 11 bases in the middle. This CDR3 is 15 amino acids long. An absence of ophthalmopathy progression within 18 months meant stable Graves' hyperthyroidism. Uncontrolled infection, other autoimmune disease, pregnancy or lactation barred patients from enrollment. Fresh 10 ml peripheral blood yielded PBMCs. The investigators amplified TCR beta CDR3 regions from RNA transcripts. When the TCR CDR3 underwent first-round RT-PCR, the HTBI primer set was used. TCRdb passed the multiplex PCR reads through MiXCR, listing each CDR3 protein once. Here the sample spans a few hundred thousand distinct CDR3 sequences, approximately 14% being singletons.

This chain connects TRBV4-1 to TRBJ2-7; D possibly uses TRBD1 or TRBD2 (7 bases each). The source of this sequence is a young woman with Graves' hyperthyroidism. Sample: blood. The CDR3: CASSQEQGGPYEQYF. The CDR3 nucleotides are TGCGCCAGCAGCCAAGAGCAGGGGGGGCCCTACGAGCAGTACTTC.